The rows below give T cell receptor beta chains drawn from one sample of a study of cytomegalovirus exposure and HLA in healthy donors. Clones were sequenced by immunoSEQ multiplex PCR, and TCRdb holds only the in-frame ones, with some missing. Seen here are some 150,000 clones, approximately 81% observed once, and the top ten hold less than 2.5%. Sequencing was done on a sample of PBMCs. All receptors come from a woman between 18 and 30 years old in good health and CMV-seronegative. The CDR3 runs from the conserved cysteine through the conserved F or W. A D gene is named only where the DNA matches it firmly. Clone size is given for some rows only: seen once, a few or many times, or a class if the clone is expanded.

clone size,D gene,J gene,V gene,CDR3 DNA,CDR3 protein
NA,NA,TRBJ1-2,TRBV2,TGTGCCAGCAGTGTACTCCCTACCGGGTATGGCTACACCTTC,CASSVLPTGYGYTF
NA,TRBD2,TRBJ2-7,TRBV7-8,TGTGTCACCCTTGGGACTAGCGGGAGCTCCTACGAGCAGTACTTC,CVTLGTSGSSYEQYF
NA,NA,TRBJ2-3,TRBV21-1,TGTGCCAGCAGCCTACGTGGTATAGATACGCAGTATTTT,CASSLRGIDTQYF
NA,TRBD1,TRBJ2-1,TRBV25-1,TGTGCCAGCAGCGTTACAGGGGGCCTCAAGCAGTTCTTC,CASSVTGGLKQFF
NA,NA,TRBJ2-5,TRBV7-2,TGTGCCAGCAGCTCCCCCCCGGGGACCCAGTACTTC,CASSSPPGTQYF
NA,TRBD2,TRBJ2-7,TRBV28,TGTGCCAGCAGTTTCCCGGGGGGATACGAGCAGTACTTC,CASSFPGGYEQYF
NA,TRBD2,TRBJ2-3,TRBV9,TGTGCCAGCAGCGTAGCGGGGGGAGATACGCAGTATTTT,CASSVAGGDTQYF
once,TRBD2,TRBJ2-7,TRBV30,TGTGCCTGGAGTGTTAATCCTTCCTTCGCGGGGGAACCCTACGAGCAGTACTTC,CAWSVNPSFAGEPYEQYF
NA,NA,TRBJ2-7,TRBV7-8,TGTGCCAGCAGCTTCCAAGTCGCGGGCCGTTACGAGCAGTACTTC,CASSFQVAGRYEQYF
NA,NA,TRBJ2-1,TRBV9,TGTGCCAGCAGCGTAGGAGGCGGGGGCACCTACAATGAGCAGTTCTTC,CASSVGGGGTYNEQFF
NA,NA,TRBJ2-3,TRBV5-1,TGCGCCAGCAGAGGCGGTGTCGGCACAGATACGCAGTATTTT,CASRGGVGTDTQYF
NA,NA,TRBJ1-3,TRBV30,TGTGCCTGGGCCGGGGGAAATGGAAACACCATATATTTT,CAWAGGNGNTIYF
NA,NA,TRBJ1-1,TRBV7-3,TGTGCCAGCAGCTTCGGGGAGAACACTGAAGCTTTCTTT,CASSFGENTEAFF
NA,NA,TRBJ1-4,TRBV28,TGTGCCAGCAGTTTAACGGGGGATGAAAAACTGTTTTTT,CASSLTGDEKLFF
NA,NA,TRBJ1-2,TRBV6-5,TGTGCCAGCAGTTACTTTCGGGGGGGGAACTATGGCTACACCTTC,CASSYFRGGNYGYTF
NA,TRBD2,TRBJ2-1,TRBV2,TGTGCCAACAGTAGGGCGGGGGGGCCCGGTGAGCAGTTCTTC,CANSRAGGPGEQFF
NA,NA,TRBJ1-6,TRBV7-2,TGTGCCAGCAGCCCCGGAGGTGGATCACCCCTCCACTTT,CASSPGGGSPLHF
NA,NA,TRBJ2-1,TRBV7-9,TGTGCCAGCAGCTTGGGGGCGGGAGAATTCAATGAGCAGTTCTTC,CASSLGAGEFNEQFF
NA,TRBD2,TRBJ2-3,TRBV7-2,TGTGCCAGCAGCCCCCGTATGGGCGGGGGTGTGGCAGATACGCAGTATTTT,CASSPRMGGGVADTQYF
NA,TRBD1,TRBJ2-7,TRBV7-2,TGTGCCAGCGGCCCTTGGACAGGGGCCTACGAGCAGTACTTC,CASGPWTGAYEQYF
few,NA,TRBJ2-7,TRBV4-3,TGCGCCAGTCCACGCCGGGGGTTCGAGCAGTACTTC,CASPRRGFEQYF
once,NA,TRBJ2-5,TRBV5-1,TGCGCCAGCGGGGATAGGAAGGGAGGTCCAGAGACCCAGTACTTC,CASGDRKGGPETQYF
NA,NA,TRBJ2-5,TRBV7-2,TGTGCCAGCAGCGCCCACAGTAGAGAGACCCAGTACTTC,CASSAHSRETQYF
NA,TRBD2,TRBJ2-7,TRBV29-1,TGCAGCGTTGAAAGGGAGGGTGGGAGCTCCTACGAGCAGTACTTC,CSVEREGGSSYEQYF
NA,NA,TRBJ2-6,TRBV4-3,TGCGCCAGCAGCCAAGCGGGGGCTGGGGCCAACGTCCTGACTTTC,CASSQAGAGANVLTF
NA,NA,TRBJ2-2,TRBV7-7,TGTGCTAGCCGCGTCGGGGCCGGGGAGCTGTTTTTT,CASRVGAGELFF
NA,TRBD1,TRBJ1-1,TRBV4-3,TGCGCCAGCAGCCAAGGGGACAGGGGGTGGACTGAAGCTTTCTTT,CASSQGDRGWTEAFF
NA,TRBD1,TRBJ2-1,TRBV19,TGTGCCAGTAGACCCGACAGGGATAACAATGAGCAGTTCTTC,CASRPDRDNNEQFF
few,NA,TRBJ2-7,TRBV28,TGTGCCAGCGGCCCCTACGAGCAGTACTTC,CASGPYEQYF
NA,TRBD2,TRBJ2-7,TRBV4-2,TGTGCCAGCAGCCAAGACCTGACTAGCGGGCGCGAGCAGTACTTC,CASSQDLTSGREQYF
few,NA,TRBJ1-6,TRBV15,TGTGCCACCAGCAGAGATCAGGCTAATTCACCCCTCCACTTT,CATSRDQANSPLHF
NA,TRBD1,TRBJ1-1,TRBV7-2,TGTGCCAGCAGCCCCCGTCCGGGACAGACAAACACTGAAGCTTTCTTT,CASSPRPGQTNTEAFF
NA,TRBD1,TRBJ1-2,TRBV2,TGTGCCAGCAGCCGGGACAGGGAAGCGAGCGGCTACACCTTC,CASSRDREASGYTF
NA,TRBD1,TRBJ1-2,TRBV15,TGTGCCACCAGCAGAGTGGCAGGGGGACGTGGCTACACCTTC,CATSRVAGGRGYTF
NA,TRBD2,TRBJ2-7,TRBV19,TGTGCCAGTAGACAGACTAGCGGGCGGTACGAGCAGTACTTC,CASRQTSGRYEQYF
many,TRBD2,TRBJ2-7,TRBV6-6,TGTGCCAGCAGTTACGGGACTAGCGGGTACGAGCAGTACTTC,CASSYGTSGYEQYF
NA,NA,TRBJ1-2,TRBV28,TGTGAGTCCTCGGGATACTATGGCTACACCTTC,CESSGYYGYTF
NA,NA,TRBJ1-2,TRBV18,TGTGCCAGCTCACCCCGAGGGGGGGGTGGCTACACCTTC,CASSPRGGGGYTF
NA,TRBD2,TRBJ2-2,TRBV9,TGTGCCAGCAGCGTAGGTTATCGGGGACTAGTTAGGGCCGGGGAGCTGTTTTTT,CASSVGYRGLVRAGELFF
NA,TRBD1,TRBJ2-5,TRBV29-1,TGCAGCGTGGACAGGGGAGGCGAGACCCAGTACTTC,CSVDRGGETQYF
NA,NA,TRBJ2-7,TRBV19,TGTGCCAGTAGTAGGGGTGGCGGACAAACCTCCTACGAGCAGTACTTC,CASSRGGGQTSYEQYF